This T cell receptor beta chain was captured by sequencing in a study of blood T cell repertoires in COVID-19. Study in general: Sites in the United States, Italy and Spain provided acute and convalescent COVID-19 samples.

The germline CDR1 and CDR2 sequences are MNHEY and SVGEGT. With V trimmed by 6 bases and J by 2 bases, 13 bases remained unmatched. CDR3 length: 19 residues. Original processing notes: Using reference gene primer amplification, nucleated cell counts were estimated. Measured with immunoSEQ multiplex PCR; TCRdb has only the in-frame clones, and not every one. V, J and clone size are taken as reported in that table, and D and trimming were inferred from the DNA itself. The sample lists approximately 250,000 clones, approximately 82% occurring once. The clonotype originates from a woman between 40 and 55 years old who had recovered from COVID-19. This chain uses TRBV6-2 or TRBV6-3 with TRBJ2-3; 14 bases are shared with TRBD2. The material sequenced was peripheral blood. This CDR3 is CASSPGPGLAGASTDTQYF. The CDR3 DNA follows: TGTGCCAGCAGCCCGGGACCGGGACTAGCGGGGGCCTCCACAGATACGCAGTATTTT.